This entry describes one T cell receptor beta chain. The DNA ends 3 residues before the CDR3 does, and the rest of the CDR3 is filled in from the germline J gene. These data are taken from a study of T cells in women clearing cervical HPV infection. The CDR3 runs to 14 residues. CDR1 and CDR2 from the germline V gene are SEHNR and FQNEAQ (reference sequence). Assay used: immunoSEQ multiplex PCR; TCRdb lists only in-frame clones, some missing. In all, the sample yields about 32,000 clones. This receptor was identified in a woman between 18 and 69 years old with a cervical HPV16 infection that either progressed to CIN3+ or cleared (not recorded which). J is TRBJ1-2 and V is TRBV7-9, with 8 bases identical to TRBD1. The specimen was blood buffy coat. The DNA read from the CDR3 is TGTGCCAGCAGCTCACGGGACAGGACCTACGAC. Protein sequence: CASSSRDRTYD. The full CDR3 protein reads CASSSRDRTYDYTF.